Below, one T cell receptor (beta chain) is given with its context. The antigen remains undetermined. Some clones are missing from TCRdb's copy, which holds only in-frame ones; the method was immunoSEQ multiplex PCR. The data contain 120,000 or so clones, approximately 90% of them singletons. The data belong to a study of T cell responses to AZD1222 COVID-19 vaccine. Study-level points and caveats: Repertoires were collected only later (after the peak T cell response had occurred). Once two AZD1222 doses were given, Spike-specific TCR breadth and depth went up. At baseline, just six AZD1222 recipients tested seropositive. The sample set comprised mostly white British donors with more females, and clonal diversity was possibly underestimated.

Sequenced material: peripheral blood, taken on day 0 of AZD1222 vaccination. The receptor was isolated from an adult in good health.

For the CDR3, the DNA is TGTGCCAGCAGCAAGAACAGGGGGGAGACCCAGTACTTC. This gives the protein CASSKNRGETQYF. The J gene is TRBJ2-5, the V gene TRBV7-2; 8 nucleotides agree with TRBD1. This CDR3 spans 13 amino acids. V was clipped by 5 bases and J by 5 bases; unmatched bases: 4. Per the germline V gene, CDR1 is SGHTA and CDR2 is FQGNSA.